This is a list of T cell receptor beta chains from one sample in a study of identical twins. MiXCR, applied by TCRdb to the 5' RACE reads, yields one record per CDR3 protein. The table includes about 190,000 distinct CDR3 sequences, approximately 15% detected once. Another study also made use of these data, one on T cells expressing NK-cell markers.

The sample taken for sequencing was CD8+ T cells sorted from blood. The receptors stem from a woman aged 18-30 years in good health. The CDR3 runs from the conserved cysteine through the conserved F or W. Each record gives: V gene, CDR3 protein.

TRBV6-2/TRBV6-3 | CASSRDSPYEQYF
TRBV11-2 | CASRPTRDTQREQYF
TRBV29-1 | CSFPLYNEQFF
TRBV10-3 | CAAGIRSYNEQFF
TRBV4-3 | CATMDRAEQFF
TRBV4-2 | CASSQDLAVHEQFF
TRBV13 | CASSLVAGGLSPGVQFF
TRBV28 | CASSFQGNEQFF
TRBV2 | CASSPSSGYEQYF
TRBV15 | CATSSRDRGSYEQYF
TRBV9 | CASSVVPGPVTGELFF
TRBV12-3/TRBV12-4 | CASSPGTAYNSPLHF
TRBV4-3 | CASSRDRGRETQYF
TRBV7-6 | CASSIGAKNQPQHF
TRBV12-3/TRBV12-4 | CASSMTFYEQYF
TRBV29-1 | CSVDGGPSGANVLTF
TRBV29-1 | CSVVLSRETQYF
TRBV6-1 | CASSPREGETQYF
TRBV9 | CASSSRTGGAFF
TRBV7-8 | CASSRPGGLSTDTQYF
TRBV6-1 | CASSPSGRIYNEQFF
TRBV12-3/TRBV12-4 | CASTFTGSPDTQYF
TRBV12-3/TRBV12-4 | CASSTRDRAVPGSYEQYF
TRBV27 | CASGPRQTIKAYEQYF
TRBV5-5 | CASSYRGLADTDTQYF
TRBV14 | CASSQGSETQETQYF
TRBV9 | CASFEGSVGETQYF
TRBV6-1 | CASSGTGTDNEQFF
TRBV12-3/TRBV12-4 | CASSRGLAGLNNEQFF
TRBV13 | CASSDRDRVNTIYF
TRBV6-5 | CASSYSNSANSYEQYF
TRBV5-5 | CASSWAGGTGELFF
TRBV10-3 | CAIRRLGDNTEAFF
TRBV6-2/TRBV6-3 | CASTSSGSVRNEQFF
TRBV6-5 | CASSYGIALEGEQFF
TRBV7-9 | CASSLGRVAGLYNEQFF
TRBV7-9 | CASYNNEQFF
TRBV19 | CASSAGTGSHYEQYF
TRBV9 | CASSVAAGSAGELFF
TRBV12-3/TRBV12-4 | CASRGLGRGRSEAFF
TRBV7-2 | CASSPPSSGSVDEQYF
TRBV20-1 | CSARNLRDPATEAFF
TRBV29-1 | CSASGTASYEQYF
TRBV7-9 | CASSSGQQTQETQYF
TRBV11-3 | CASSLDSNTEAFF
TRBV6-7 | CASTPGQTGANVLTF
TRBV7-9 | CASSSSEDTEAFF
TRBV6-4 | CASSDSWGTRGYNEQFF
TRBV3-1 | CASSQDRRGRYEQFF
TRBV10-1 | CASSLKETDTQYF
TRBV9 | CASSAQGRPSYNEQFF
TRBV12-3/TRBV12-4 | CASTPASGRNEKLFF
TRBV12-3/TRBV12-4 | CASSYSATVSGGTGELFF
TRBV11-2 | CASSKNRGLFRHWSPLHF